Listed here are 2 T cell receptor beta chains from one sample, sequenced in a study of cytomegalovirus exposure and HLA in healthy donors. Use of 60 Vbeta and 13 Jbeta primers characterized the PCR. Sequencing was performed with immunoSEQ multiplex PCR; in TCRdb, only in-frame clones are kept and a portion is missing. This repertoire shows about 130,000 clones, about 73% found once; its top ten account for about 2.6%. The sequencing input was PBMCs. The receptors were sampled from a human donor in good health.

V and J are TRBV19 and TRBJ1-2, with unresolved D. Per the germline V gene, CDR1 is LNHDA and CDR2 is SQIVND (reference sequence). Trimming took 5 bases from V and 0 from J, leaving 13 bases between them. The CDR3 is 15 amino acids. The CDR3 region is CASSSYQPSNYGYTF. CDR3 DNA sequence: TGTGCCAGTAGTTCCTACCAACCCTCTAACTATGGCTACACCTTC.

The V gene is TRBV10-3, the J gene TRBJ2-7; 7 nucleotides line up with TRBD1. V lost 6 bases, J lost 4 bases, and 3 bases stayed unmatched. The CDR3 consists of 12 residues. From germline, CDR1 is ENHRY and CDR2 SYGVKD. The CDR3: CAIRDRPYEQYF. DNA for the CDR3: TGTGCCATCAGGGACAGGCCGTACGAGCAGTACTTC.